Following are 8 T cell receptor beta chains from one sample sequenced in a study of shared clonotypes between healthy human individuals. Profiled with immunoSEQ multiplex PCR; TCRdb holds only in-frame clones, not every one. The sample records about 2.4 million clones, 90% to 95% being singletons. Sequenced sample: naive CD4+ T cells from PBMCs. Documented subset: CD45RA+ positively selected. These receptors were obtained from a man between 18 and 29 years old in good health. Some clones in this sample may be carry-over from other donors' samples.

The rearrangement links TRBV29-1 to TRBJ2-5; 7 nucleotides line up with TRBD1. The end of the DNA is better explained by TRBJ2-7, so the J call may be wrong. CDR1 is SQVTM, CDR2 ANQGSEA, per germline. This CDR3 is 14 amino acids long. The CDR3: CSVRGLQGLSEQYF. In nucleotides, the CDR3 is TGCAGCGTTAGGGGCTTACAGGGGTTGAGCGAGCAGTACTTC.

The chain recombines TRBV19 with TRBJ1-1, with D possibly being TRBD1 (6 bases). This CDR3 has 16 amino acids. Trimming left V 4 bases short and J 4 bases short, with 19 bases between. CDR1 LNHDA and CDR2 SQIVND come from the germline V gene (reference sequence). The CDR3 coding sequence is TGTGCCAGTAGTAGCACCATTCACAGGGCCAGCACTGAAGCTTTCTTT. Translation: CASSSTIHRASTEAFF. The complete variable domain, with remaining parts taken from reference TRBV19 and TRBJ1-1, reads DGGITQSPKYLFRKEGQNVTLSCEQNLNHDAMYWYRQDPGQGLRLIYYSQIVNDFQKGDIAEGYSVSREKKESFPLTVTSAQKNPTAFYLCASSSTIHRASTEAFFGQGTRLTVV.

The chain carries TRBV7-6 and TRBJ1-1, with 7 nucleotides matching TRBD1. CDR1 SGHVS and CDR2 FNYEAQ come from the germline V gene. The CDR3 consists of 13 residues. V lost 5 bases and J lost 4; bases outside the gene matches: 4. CDR3 coding DNA: TGTGCCAGCAGCCTCCGACAGGGCACTGAAGCTTTCTTT. Translated, it gives CASSLRQGTEAFF. The whole variable domain, remainder taken from reference TRBV7-6 and TRBJ1-1, is GAGVSQSPRYKVTKRGQDVALRCDPISGHVSLYWYRQALGQGPEFLTYFNYEAQQDKSGLPNDRFSAERPEGSISTLTIQRTEQRDSAMYRCASSLRQGTEAFFGQGTRLTVV.

The genes are TRBV27 and TRBJ1-1; unclear D gene. The CDR3 contains 13 residues. The V end lost 4 bases, the J end lost 1 base, and 7 bases lay between the germline ends. CDR1 and CDR2 from the germline V gene are MNHEY and SMNVEV (reference sequence). CDR3 nucleotide sequence: TGTGCCAGCAGTTCCCGCCGGAACACTGAAGCTTTCTTT. Translated, it gives CASSSRRNTEAFF.

V and J are TRBV5-1 and TRBJ2-3; 8 bases fit TRBD1. Looked up from germline, CDR1 is SGHRS and CDR2 is YFSETQ. This CDR3 contains 16 residues. J gave up 2 bases and V 0 bases, and 5 bases lay outside the gene matches. The CDR3, as DNA: TGCGCCAGCAGCTTGGCCCCAGGGGGCTTCACAGATACGCAGTATTTT. It is translated as CASSLAPGGFTDTQYF.

V gene TRBV6-5 combines with J gene TRBJ2-7, with no clear D. Germline CDR1 is MNHEY and CDR2 is SVGAGI. This CDR3 contains 13 residues. Trimming removed 5 bases from V and 0 bases from J, with 8 bases in between. DNA of the CDR3: TGTGCCAGCAGTCTCTATTTCTCCTACGAGCAGTACTTC. Its translation is CASSLYFSYEQYF.

The V call is TRBV28, the J call TRBJ1-4; D is uncertain. V dropped 5 bases and J dropped 3 bases, with 10 bases sitting between them. The CDR3 consists of 14 residues. CDR1 and CDR2 from the germline V gene are MDHEN and SYDVKM. This CDR3 is CASSNRVANEKLFF. CDR3 in DNA: TGTGCCAGCAGTAATCGGGTGGCTAATGAAAAACTGTTTTTT.

This clone has only one observation. The V call is TRBV7-2, the J call TRBJ2-7; TRBD1 agrees at 7 bases. V lost 5 bases and J lost 3; bases outside the gene matches: 10. Germline V lookup: CDR1 SGHTA, CDR2 FQGNSA. The CDR3 has 15 amino acids. CDR3 sequence: CASSPGTARGYEQYF. Written as DNA, the CDR3 is TGTGCCAGCAGCCCCGGGACAGCGAGGGGCTACGAGCAGTACTTC.